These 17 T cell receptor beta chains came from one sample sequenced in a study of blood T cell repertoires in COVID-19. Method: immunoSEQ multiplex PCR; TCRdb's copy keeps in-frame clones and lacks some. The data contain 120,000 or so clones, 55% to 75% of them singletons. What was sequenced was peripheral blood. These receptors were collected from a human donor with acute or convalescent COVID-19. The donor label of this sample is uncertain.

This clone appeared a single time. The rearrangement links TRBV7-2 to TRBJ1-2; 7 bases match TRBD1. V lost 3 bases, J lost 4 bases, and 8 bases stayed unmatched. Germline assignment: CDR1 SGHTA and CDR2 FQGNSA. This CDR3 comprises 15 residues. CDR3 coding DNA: TGTGCCAGCAGCTTTTCCGGGACAGAATCCTATGGCTACACCTTC. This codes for CASSFSGTESYGYTF.

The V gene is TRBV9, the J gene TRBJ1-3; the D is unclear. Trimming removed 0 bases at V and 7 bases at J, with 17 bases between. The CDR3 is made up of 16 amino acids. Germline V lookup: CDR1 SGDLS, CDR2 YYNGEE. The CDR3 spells CASSVEITLSGNTIYF. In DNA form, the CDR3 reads TGTGCCAGCAGCGTAGAAATTACACTCTCCGGGAACACCATATATTTT.

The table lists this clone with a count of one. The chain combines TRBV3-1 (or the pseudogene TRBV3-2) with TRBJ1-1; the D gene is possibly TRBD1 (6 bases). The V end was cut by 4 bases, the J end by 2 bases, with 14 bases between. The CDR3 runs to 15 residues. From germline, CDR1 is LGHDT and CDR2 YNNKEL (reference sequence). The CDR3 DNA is TGTGCCAGCAGCCGGACGGCAGGGGCAAACACTGAAGCTTTCTTT. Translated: CASSRTAGANTEAFF.

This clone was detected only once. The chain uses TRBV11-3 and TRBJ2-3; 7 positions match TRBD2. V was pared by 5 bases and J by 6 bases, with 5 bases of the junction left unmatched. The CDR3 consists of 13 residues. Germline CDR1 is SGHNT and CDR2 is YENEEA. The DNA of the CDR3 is TGTGCCAGCAGCCGGGACTACCGCGATACGCAGTATTTT. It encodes CASSRDYRDTQYF.

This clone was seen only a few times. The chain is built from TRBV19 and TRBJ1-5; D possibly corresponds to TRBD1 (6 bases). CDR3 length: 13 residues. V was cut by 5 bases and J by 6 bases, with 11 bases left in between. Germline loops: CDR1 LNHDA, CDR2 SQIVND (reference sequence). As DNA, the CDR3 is TGTGCCAGTAGTGTCGAAGGGGGTCAGCCCCAGCATTTT. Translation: CASSVEGGQPQHF.

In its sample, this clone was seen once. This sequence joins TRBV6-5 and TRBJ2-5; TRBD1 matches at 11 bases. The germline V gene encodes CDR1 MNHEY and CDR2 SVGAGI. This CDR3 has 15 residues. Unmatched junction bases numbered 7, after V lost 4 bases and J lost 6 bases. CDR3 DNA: TGTGCCAGCAGTTCGTCCGGACAGGGGGCAAAGACCCAGTACTTC. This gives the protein CASSSSGQGAKTQYF.

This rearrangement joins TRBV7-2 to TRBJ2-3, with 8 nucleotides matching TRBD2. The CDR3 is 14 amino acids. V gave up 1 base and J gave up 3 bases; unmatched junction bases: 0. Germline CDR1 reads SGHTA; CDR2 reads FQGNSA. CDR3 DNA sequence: TGTGCCAGCAGCTTAGGACTAGCGACAGATACGCAGTATTTT. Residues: CASSLGLATDTQYF.

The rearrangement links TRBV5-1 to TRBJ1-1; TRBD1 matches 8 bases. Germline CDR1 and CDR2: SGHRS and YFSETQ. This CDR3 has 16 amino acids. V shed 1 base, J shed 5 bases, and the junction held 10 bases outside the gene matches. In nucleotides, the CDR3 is TGCGCCAGCAGCTTGCGTGCCCTCAGGGGGCAAACTGAAGCTTTCTTT. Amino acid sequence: CASSLRALRGQTEAFF.

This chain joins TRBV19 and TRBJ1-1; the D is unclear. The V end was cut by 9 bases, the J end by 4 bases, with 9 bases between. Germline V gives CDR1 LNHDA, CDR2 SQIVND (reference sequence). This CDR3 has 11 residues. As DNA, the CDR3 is TGTGCCAGCGCAGATTTCACTGAAGCTTTCTTT. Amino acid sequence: CASADFTEAFF.

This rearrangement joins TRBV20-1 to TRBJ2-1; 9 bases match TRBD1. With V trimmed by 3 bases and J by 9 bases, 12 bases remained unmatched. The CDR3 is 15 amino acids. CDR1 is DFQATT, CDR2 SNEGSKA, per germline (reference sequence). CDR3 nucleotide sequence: TGCAGTGCTAGTAGAGTGGGACAGGGTCGGGGTGAGCAGTTCTTC. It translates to CSASRVGQGRGEQFF.

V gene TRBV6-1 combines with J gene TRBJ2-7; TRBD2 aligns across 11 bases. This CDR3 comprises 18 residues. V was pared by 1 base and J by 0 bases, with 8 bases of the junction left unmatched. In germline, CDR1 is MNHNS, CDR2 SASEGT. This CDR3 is CASSEGASGGLSSYEQYV. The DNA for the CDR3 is TGTGCCAGCAGTGAAGGGGCTAGCGGGGGGCTTAGCTCCTACGAGCAGTACGTC.

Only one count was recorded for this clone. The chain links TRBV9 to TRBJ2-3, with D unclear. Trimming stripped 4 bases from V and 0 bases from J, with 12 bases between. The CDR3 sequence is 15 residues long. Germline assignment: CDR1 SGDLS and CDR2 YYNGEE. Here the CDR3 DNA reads TGTGCCAGCAGCCCCCCCTCGACTAGCACAGATACGCAGTATTTT. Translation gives CASSPPSTSTDTQYF.

The CDR3 coding sequence is TGTGCCAGCAGCTTGGGGACAGGGGGAGGGTATGGCTACACCTTC. Amino acid sequence: CASSLGTGGGYGYTF. The chain carries TRBV11-2 and TRBJ1-2, with 11 bases identical to TRBD1. Germline V CDR1 and CDR2: SGHAT, FQNNGV. V lost 3 bases, J lost 5 bases, and 5 bases stayed unmatched. The CDR3 consists of 15 residues.

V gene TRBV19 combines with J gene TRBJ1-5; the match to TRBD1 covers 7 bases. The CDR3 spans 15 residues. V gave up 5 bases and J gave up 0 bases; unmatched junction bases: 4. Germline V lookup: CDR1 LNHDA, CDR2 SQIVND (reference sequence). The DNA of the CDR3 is TGTGCCAGTAGTCCTGGGACAGCTAGCAATCAGCCCCAGCATTTT. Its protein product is CASSPGTASNQPQHF. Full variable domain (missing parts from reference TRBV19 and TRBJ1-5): DGGITQSPKYLFRKEGQNVTLSCEQNLNHDAMYWYRQDPGQGLRLIYYSQIVNDFQKGDIAEGYSVSREKKESFPLTVTSAQKNPTAFYLCASSPGTASNQPQHFGDGTRLSIL.

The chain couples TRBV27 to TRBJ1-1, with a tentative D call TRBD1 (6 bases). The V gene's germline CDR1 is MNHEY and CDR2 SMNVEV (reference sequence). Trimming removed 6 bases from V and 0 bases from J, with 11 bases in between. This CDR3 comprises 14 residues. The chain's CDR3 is CASSLRDMNTEAFF. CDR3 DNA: TGTGCCAGCAGCTTGAGGGACATGAACACTGAAGCTTTCTTT.

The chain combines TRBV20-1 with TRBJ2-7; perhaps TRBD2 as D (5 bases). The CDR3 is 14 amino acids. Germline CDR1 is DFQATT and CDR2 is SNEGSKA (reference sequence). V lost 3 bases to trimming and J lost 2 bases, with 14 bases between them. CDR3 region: CSASPPREPYEQYF. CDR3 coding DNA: TGCAGTGCTAGTCCTCCAAGGGAGCCCTACGAGCAGTACTTC.

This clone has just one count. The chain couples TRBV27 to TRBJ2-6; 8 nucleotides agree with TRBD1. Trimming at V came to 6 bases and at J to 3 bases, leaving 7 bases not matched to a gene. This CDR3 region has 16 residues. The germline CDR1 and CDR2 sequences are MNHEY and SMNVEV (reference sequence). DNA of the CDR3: TGTGCCAGCAGGCAGGGGGCTTATTATGGGGCCAACGTCCTGACTTTC. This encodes CASRQGAYYGANVLTF.